Below are 10 T cell receptor beta chains sequenced from a single sample in a study of blood T cell repertoires in COVID-19. Produced via immunoSEQ multiplex PCR; TCRdb's table is partial and in-frame only. Of about 500,000 clones in the sample, approximately 86% were seen once. Material for sequencing was PBMCs or T cells enriched from blood (not recorded which). These receptors were collected from a young woman who had recovered from COVID-19.

The rearrangement links TRBV7-9 to TRBJ1-6; D unclear. V lost 1 base, J lost 11 bases, and 6 bases lay in between. The germline gives CDR1 SEHNR, CDR2 FQNEAQ (reference sequence). The CDR3 has 12 amino acids. CDR3 sequence: CASSLDGAPLHF. The CDR3 nucleotides read TGTGCCAGCAGCTTAGACGGTGCACCCCTCCACTTT. Variable domain in full (rest from reference TRBV7-9 and TRBJ1-6): DTGVSQNPRHKITKRGQNVTFRCDPISEHNRLYWYRQTLGQGPEFLTYFQNEAQLEKSRLLSDRFSAERPKGSFSTLEIQRTEQGDSAMYLCASSLDGAPLHFGNGTRLTVT.

The chain has TRBV2 and TRBJ2-3, with D unresolved. Germline V lookup: CDR1 SNHLY, CDR2 FYNNEI. This CDR3 contains 13 residues. Trimming left V 4 bases short and J 0 bases short, with 5 bases between. This chain's CDR3 is CASSGPSTDTQYF. In nucleotides, the CDR3 is TGTGCCAGCAGTGGTCCTAGCACAGATACGCAGTATTTT.

The genes are TRBV7-9 and TRBJ1-1; 8 bases fit TRBD1. This CDR3 has 14 residues. The V gene's germline CDR1 is SEHNR and CDR2 FQNEAQ (reference sequence). With V trimmed by 5 bases and J by 5 bases, 7 bases remained unmatched. This chain's CDR3 is CASSQQGEGTEAFF. The CDR3 nucleotides are TGTGCCAGCAGCCAACAGGGGGAAGGAACTGAAGCTTTCTTT.

This sequence joins TRBV3-1 (or the pseudogene TRBV3-2) and TRBJ2-4; weak D call: TRBD1 (5 bases). V lost 0 bases to trimming and J lost 7 bases, with 13 bases between them. Germline CDR1 LGHDT, CDR2 YNNKEL (reference sequence). The CDR3 covers 15 residues. The CDR3, as DNA: TGTGCCAGCAGCCAAGATTTGGGGCCTGGGAACATTCAGTACTTC. It specifies CASSQDLGPGNIQYF.

The chain couples TRBV5-1 to TRBJ1-6; 7 bases match TRBD1. In germline, CDR1 is SGHRS, CDR2 YFSETQ. The CDR3 contains 12 residues. V lost 8 bases to trimming and J lost 8 bases; unmatched junction nucleotides: 4. The CDR3 nucleotides are TGCGCCAGTTCTACAGGGGATTCACCCCTCCACTTT. Its translation is CASSTGDSPLHF.

This chain joins TRBV19 and TRBJ1-1; D perhaps matches TRBD1 (5 bases). Between the trimmed V and J ends, which lost 0 bases and 0 bases, there was a span of 11 bases. The germline V gene has CDR1 LNHDA and CDR2 SQIVND (reference sequence). The CDR3 length is 16 residues. CDR3 loop: CASSIDRTGLNTEAFF. The CDR3 nucleotides are TGTGCCAGTAGTATAGATCGTACAGGTTTGAACACTGAAGCTTTCTTT.

V and J are TRBV6-6 and TRBJ2-7; a weak D match, TRBD1 (6 bases). The germline gives CDR1 MNHNY, CDR2 SVGAGI (reference sequence). The CDR3 extends over 14 amino acids. Trimming left V 5 bases short and J 0 bases short, with 11 bases between. CDR3 DNA sequence: TGTGCCAGCAGTGCAGAGACAGGCTCCTACGAGCAGTACTTC. Its protein product is CASSAETGSYEQYF.

The V gene is TRBV5-1, the J gene TRBJ1-2; TRBD1 might be the D (6 bases). V shed 0 bases and J shed 4 bases, with 10 bases lying between them. The CDR3 is 14 residues long. Looked up from germline, CDR1 is SGHRS and CDR2 is YFSETQ. The CDR3 DNA is TGCGCCAGCAGCTTGGGACAGGACGGCTATGGCTACACCTTC. Translated: CASSLGQDGYGYTF.

The rearrangement links TRBV10-3 to TRBJ1-2; TRBD1 agrees at 9 bases. Losses at the gene ends were 8 bases for V and 2 bases for J; bases not matched to a gene: 0. This CDR3 has 12 residues. Germline CDR1 and CDR2: ENHRY and SYGVKD. The CDR3 loop is CAIGTGNYGYTF. The CDR3 DNA is TGTGCCATCGGGACAGGGAACTATGGCTACACCTTC.

V usage is TRBV2 and J usage is TRBJ2-3; D unresolved. The CDR3 covers 13 residues. Germline V gene lookup returns CDR1 SNHLY and CDR2 FYNNEI. V was shortened by 7 bases and J by 0 bases, with 8 bases between the two germline ends. CDR3 in DNA: TGTGCCAGCATCGGAGCTAGCACAGATACGCAGTATTTT. Its protein product is CASIGASTDTQYF.